One and the same sample provided the 10 T cell receptor beta chains below, sequenced in a study of T-cell memory formation after mild COVID-19. TCRdb recomputed calls from the 5' RACE reads with MiXCR, one row per CDR3 protein. The sample has approximately 89,000 distinct CDR3 sequences, roughly 12% seen once. Specimen: PBMCs or a T cell subset sorted from them (not recorded which). The receptor source for this set is a man aged 18 to 35 who had mild COVID-19 (a few samples of this study predate the infection). Cell type and time point are not known.

J is TRBJ2-3 and V is TRBV12-3 or TRBV12-4, with D perhaps TRBD2 (6 bases). V lost 5 bases and J 4 bases, leaving 16 bases between the germline ends. This CDR3 has 15 amino acids. CDR3 residues: CASSTTQSGSDTQYF. CDR3 nucleotide sequence: TGTGCCAGCAGTACTACCCAGAGCGGGTCAGATACGCAGTATTTT.

This clonotype was counted ten times or more. This chain joins TRBV12-3 or TRBV12-4 and TRBJ2-1, with 9 nucleotides matching TRBD1. The CDR3 covers 15 residues. V lost 1 base, J lost 8 bases, and 6 bases stayed unmatched. The CDR3 DNA reads TGTGCCAGCAGTTTAGGGGGACAGGGTTTGGATGAGCAGTTCTTC. This translates into CASSLGGQGLDEQFF.

CDR3 residues: CASDGLYGYTF. CDR3 DNA: TGTGCCAGCGACGGACTCTATGGCTACACCTTC. V usage is TRBV6-5 and J usage is TRBJ1-2; no firm D call. There are 11 residues in the CDR3. V lost 8 bases and J 4 bases, leaving 8 bases between the germline ends. The V gene's germline CDR1 is MNHEY and CDR2 SVGAGI.

This clonotype has just a few counts. The chain joins TRBV12-3 or TRBV12-4 to TRBJ2-5, with a weak D call TRBD1 (5 bases). This CDR3 contains 13 residues. Deletions cut 6 bases from V and 9 bases from J, with 17 bases between. The CDR3 sequence is CASRHPQGRSQYF. In DNA form, the CDR3 reads TGTGCCAGCAGACACCCCCAGGGAAGGTCCCAGTACTTC.

V usage is TRBV3-1 and J usage is TRBJ2-5; TRBD1 matches 12 bases. The CDR3 is 17 amino acids. Per the germline V gene, CDR1 is LGHDT and CDR2 is YNNKEL (reference sequence). The V gene end was trimmed by 4 bases and the J gene end by 5 bases; junction bases not matched to a gene: 11. The CDR3 coding sequence is TGTGCCAGCAGCCTCCGGGACAGGGGGCCGGCAAGGGAGACCCAGTACTTC. Its protein product is CASSLRDRGPARETQYF.

The chain carries TRBV14 and TRBJ2-1, with D possibly TRBD1 on 6 matching bases. Trimming removed 0 bases at V and 0 bases at J, with 18 bases between. Germline CDR1 is SGHDN and CDR2 is FVKESK. The CDR3 spans 19 residues. The CDR3 reads CASSQDFRTGPSSYNEQFF. In DNA form, the CDR3 reads TGTGCCAGCAGCCAAGACTTTAGAACAGGGCCAAGCTCCTACAATGAGCAGTTCTTC.

The J gene is TRBJ2-7, the V gene TRBV2; D unresolved. Germline values: CDR1 SNHLY, CDR2 FYNNEI. Trimming took 2 bases from V and 4 from J, leaving 21 bases between them. The CDR3 sequence is 17 residues long. The CDR3 sequence is CASSENGVSRFPYEQYF. The CDR3 DNA is TGTGCCAGCAGTGAAAACGGAGTTAGTCGGTTCCCATACGAGCAGTACTTC.

This clonotype was detected only a few times. V and J are TRBV4-2 and TRBJ1-2, with D possibly being TRBD1 (5 bases). Trimming took 0 bases from V and 4 from J, leaving 18 bases between them. CDR3 length: 17 amino acids. In germline, CDR1 is LGHNA, CDR2 YNFKEQ. CDR3: CASSQEVSGAPGYGYTF. Here the CDR3 DNA reads TGTGCCAGCAGCCAAGAAGTAAGCGGGGCCCCTGGCTATGGCTACACCTTC.

This clonotype has more than one count but fewer than ten. The chain recombines TRBV5-1 with TRBJ2-1; 9 bases are a match to TRBD1. CDR1 and CDR2 from the germline V gene are SGHRS and YFSETQ. CDR3 length: 15 residues. Trimming at V came to 0 bases and at J to 7 bases, leaving 5 bases not matched to a gene. CDR3 loop: CASSLAGTGFNEQFF. For the CDR3, the DNA is TGCGCCAGCAGCTTGGCCGGGACAGGGTTTAATGAGCAGTTCTTC.

The rearrangement links TRBV25-1 to TRBJ2-7; D unclear. Germline CDR1 is MGHDK and CDR2 is SYGVNS. The CDR3 spans 14 residues. V lost 2 bases and J 4 bases, leaving 12 bases between the germline ends. The CDR3 here is CASSEMAPQYEQYF. CDR3 in DNA: TGTGCCAGCAGTGAAATGGCTCCCCAGTACGAGCAGTACTTC.